The T cell receptor beta chain described here comes from a study of pediatric ulcerative colitis. The wider study: Most patients had pancolitis, and two had left-sided colitis. General observations from the study: Substantially fewer templates came from two patients' blood samples. Repertoires came from total lymphocyte DNA, so rare subsets like regulatory T cells may be missed.

Germline lookup yields CDR1 SEHNR and CDR2 FQNEAQ (reference sequence). The CDR3 loop spans 15 amino acids. The ends lost 1 base at V and 0 bases at J; junction bases unmatched: 3. No immunosuppressive drugs were given to ulcerative colitis patients before diagnostic colonoscopy. About this clone: Antigen: not known.

Repertoires were generated with immunoSEQ multiplex PCR, while TCRdb's copy carries only in-frame clones and drops some. There are roughly 64,000 clones in the sample; about nine tenths occur only once, and around 3.5% lies in the top ten. Sequences were obtained from blood. The genes are TRBV7-9 and TRBJ2-7, with 7 bases lining up with TRBD2. The TCR comes from a boy between 10 and 17 years old with severe ulcerative colitis. The CDR3 region is CASSLGEGSSYEQYF. The CDR3 coding sequence is TGTGCCAGCAGCTTAGGGGAGGGGAGCTCCTACGAGCAGTACTTC.